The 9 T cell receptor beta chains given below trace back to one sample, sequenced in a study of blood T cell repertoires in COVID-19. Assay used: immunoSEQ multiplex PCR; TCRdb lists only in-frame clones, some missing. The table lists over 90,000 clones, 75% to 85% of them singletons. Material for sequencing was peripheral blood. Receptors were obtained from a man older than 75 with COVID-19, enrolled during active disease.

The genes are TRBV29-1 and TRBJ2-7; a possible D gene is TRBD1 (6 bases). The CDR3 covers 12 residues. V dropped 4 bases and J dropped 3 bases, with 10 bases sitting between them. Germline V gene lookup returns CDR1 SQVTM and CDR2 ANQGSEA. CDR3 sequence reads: CSVATGSYEQYF. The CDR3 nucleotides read TGCAGCGTTGCAACAGGGAGCTACGAGCAGTACTTC.

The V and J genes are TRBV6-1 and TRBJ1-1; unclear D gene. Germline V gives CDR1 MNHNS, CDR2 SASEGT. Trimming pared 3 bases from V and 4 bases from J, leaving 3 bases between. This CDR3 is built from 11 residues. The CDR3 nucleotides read TGTGCCAGCAGTGACCTCACTGAAGCTTTCTTT. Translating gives CASSDLTEAFF.

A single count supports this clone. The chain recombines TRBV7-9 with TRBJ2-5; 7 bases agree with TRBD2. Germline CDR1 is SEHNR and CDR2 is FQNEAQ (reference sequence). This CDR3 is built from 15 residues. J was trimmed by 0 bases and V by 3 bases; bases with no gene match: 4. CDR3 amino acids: CASSFSGTNQETQYF. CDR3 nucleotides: TGTGCCAGCAGCTTCTCCGGGACTAACCAAGAGACCCAGTACTTC.

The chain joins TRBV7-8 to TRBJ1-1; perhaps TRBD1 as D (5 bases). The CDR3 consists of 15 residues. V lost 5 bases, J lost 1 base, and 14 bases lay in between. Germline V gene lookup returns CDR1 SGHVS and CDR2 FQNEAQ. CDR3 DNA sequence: TGTGCCAGCAGCCGCCTTGGGGGGGGGAACACTGAAGCTTTCTTT. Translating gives CASSRLGGGNTEAFF.

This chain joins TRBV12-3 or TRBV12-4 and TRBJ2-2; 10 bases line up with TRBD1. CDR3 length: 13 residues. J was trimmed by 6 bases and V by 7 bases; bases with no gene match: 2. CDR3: CASKGTGAGELFF. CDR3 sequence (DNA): TGTGCCAGCAAAGGGACAGGGGCCGGGGAGCTGTTTTTT.

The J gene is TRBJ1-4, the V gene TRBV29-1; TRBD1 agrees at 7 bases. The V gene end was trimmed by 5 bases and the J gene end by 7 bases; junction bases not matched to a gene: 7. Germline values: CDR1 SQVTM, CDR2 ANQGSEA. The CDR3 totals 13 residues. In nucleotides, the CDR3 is TGCAGCGTTCGAACAGGGGATAGTGAAAAACTGTTTTTT. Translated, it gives CSVRTGDSEKLFF.

CDR3 coding DNA: TGTGCCACCGAGACAGGGGACATGAACACTGAAGCTTTCTTT. Encoded protein: CATETGDMNTEAFF. V gene TRBV27 combines with J gene TRBJ1-1, with 8 nucleotides matching TRBD1. The CDR3 loop spans 14 amino acids. V gave up 10 bases and J gave up 0 bases; unmatched junction bases: 7. Germline V gives CDR1 MNHEY, CDR2 SMNVEV (reference sequence).

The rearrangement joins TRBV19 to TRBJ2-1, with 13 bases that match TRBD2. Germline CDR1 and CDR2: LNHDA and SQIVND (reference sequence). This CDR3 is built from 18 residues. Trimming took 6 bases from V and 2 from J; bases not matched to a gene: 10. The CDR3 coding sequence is TGTGCCAGTAGCCCGCGAATGACTAGCGGGGGGACCTACAATGAGCAGTTCTTC. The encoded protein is CASSPRMTSGGTYNEQFF.

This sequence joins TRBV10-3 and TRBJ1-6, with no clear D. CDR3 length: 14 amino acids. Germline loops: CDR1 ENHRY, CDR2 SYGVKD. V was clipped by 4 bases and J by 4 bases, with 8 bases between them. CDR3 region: CAISVGGYNSPLHF. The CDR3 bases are TGTGCCATCAGTGTAGGCGGGTATAATTCACCCCTCCACTTT.